The 7 T cell receptor beta chains below were found in one sample sequenced in a study of T cells in Graves' hyperthyroidism and ophthalmopathy. Researchers amplified the TCR beta CDR3 regions from RNA transcripts. TCR CDR3 underwent first-round RT-PCR with the HTBI primer set. A single record per CDR3 protein comes from TCRdb applying MiXCR to the multiplex PCR reads. The table has about 770,000 distinct CDR3 sequences, under 20% seen once. Sequenced: blood. These receptors came from a woman aged 50 to 65 with Graves' hyperthyroidism that later progressed to Graves' ophthalmopathy.

The V and J genes are TRBV27 and TRBJ2-7, with 8 positions matching TRBD2. V was pared by 8 bases and J by 3 bases, with 3 bases of the junction left unmatched. The CDR3 has 12 residues. CDR1 and CDR2 from the germline V gene are MNHEY and SMNVEV (reference sequence). The CDR3 nucleotides read TGTGCCAGCGGGACTAGAGTCTACGAGCAGTACTTC. This encodes CASGTRVYEQYF.

The rearrangement uses TRBV5-1 and TRBJ1-6, with D unclear. CDR1 is SGHRS and CDR2 is YFSETQ in the germline V gene. CDR3 length equals 16 residues. The V end lost 4 bases, the J end lost 7 bases, and 18 bases lay between the germline ends. CDR3: CASSHTAGNGNSPLHF. The CDR3 DNA sequence: TGCGCCAGCAGCCACACCGCGGGCAATGGAAATTCACCCCTCCACTTT.

The rearrangement links TRBV20-1 to TRBJ1-5; D unclear. The CDR3 length is 12 residues. Trimming stripped 0 bases from V and 12 bases from J, with 12 bases between. Germline-derived CDR1 and CDR2 are DFQATT and SNEGSKA (reference sequence). In DNA, the CDR3 is TGCAGTGCTAGAGAAACCGCGGGGAGCCAGCATTTT. Protein product: CSARETAGSQHF.

This chain links TRBV6-2 or TRBV6-3 with TRBJ2-7; D call uncertain. This CDR3 is 17 amino acids long. Germline V gives CDR1 MNHEY, CDR2 SVGEGT. V was clipped by 2 bases and J by 0 bases, with 17 bases between them. CDR3 sequence reads: CASSYKRVSGVSYEQYF. The CDR3 DNA reads TGTGCCAGCAGTTACAAACGAGTCAGTGGGGTCTCCTACGAGCAGTACTTC.

This clonotype was seen more than once but under ten times. The genes are TRBV19 and TRBJ1-5; no clear D gene. The CDR3 is made up of 13 amino acids. V was pared by 1 base and J by 7 bases, with 8 bases between. CDR1 and CDR2 (germline): LNHDA, SQIVND (reference sequence). CDR3 region: CASSIGSEQPQHF. The CDR3 nucleotides are TGTGCCAGTAGTATAGGGAGCGAACAGCCCCAGCATTTT.

This clonotype occurred a few times. This chain joins TRBV20-1 and TRBJ2-2, with a weak D call TRBD2 (6 bases). Trimming cost V 3 bases and J 6 bases, with 17 bases left between them. CDR1 is DFQATT, CDR2 SNEGSKA, per germline (reference sequence). There are 15 residues in the CDR3. CDR3 residues: CSARGGTRGAGELFF. The CDR3 DNA is TGCAGTGCTAGGGGCGGGACCCGGGGCGCCGGGGAGCTGTTTTTT.

The rearrangement uses TRBV4-2 and TRBJ1-2; D ambiguous. The CDR3 spans 15 residues. Germline V gene lookup returns CDR1 LGHNA and CDR2 YNFKEQ. V gave up 0 bases and J gave up 8 bases, with 16 bases separating them. The CDR3 DNA reads as TGTGCCAGCAGCCAAGATCTCTCCCGCTTAGGAGGCTACACCTTC. This gives the protein CASSQDLSRLGGYTF.